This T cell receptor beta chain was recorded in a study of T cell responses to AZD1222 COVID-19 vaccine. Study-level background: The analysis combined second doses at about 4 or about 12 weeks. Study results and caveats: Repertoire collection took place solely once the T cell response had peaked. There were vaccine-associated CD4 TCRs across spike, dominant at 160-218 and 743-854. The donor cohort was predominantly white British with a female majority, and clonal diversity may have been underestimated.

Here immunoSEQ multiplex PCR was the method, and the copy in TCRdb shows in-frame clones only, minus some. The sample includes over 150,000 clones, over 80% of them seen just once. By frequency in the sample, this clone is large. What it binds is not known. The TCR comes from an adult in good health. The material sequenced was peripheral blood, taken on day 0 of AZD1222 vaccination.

This CDR3 reads CAGVGVGLNEQFF. CDR3 bases: TGTGCCGGTGTAGGAGTGGGTCTCAATGAGCAGTTCTTC. The gene calls are TRBV6-5 and TRBJ2-1; D not certain. V was cut by 11 bases and J by 6 bases, with 17 bases left in between. CDR3 size: 13 residues. The germline gives CDR1 MNHEY, CDR2 SVGAGI.